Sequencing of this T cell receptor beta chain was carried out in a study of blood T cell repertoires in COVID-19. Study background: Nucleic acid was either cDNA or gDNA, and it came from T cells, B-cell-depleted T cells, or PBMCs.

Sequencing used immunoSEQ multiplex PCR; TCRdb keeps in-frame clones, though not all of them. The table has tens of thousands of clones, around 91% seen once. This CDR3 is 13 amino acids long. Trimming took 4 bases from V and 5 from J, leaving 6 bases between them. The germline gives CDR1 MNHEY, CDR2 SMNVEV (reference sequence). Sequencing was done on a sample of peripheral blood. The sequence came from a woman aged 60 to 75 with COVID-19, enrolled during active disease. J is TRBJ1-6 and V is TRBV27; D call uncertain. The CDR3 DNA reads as TGTGCCAGCAGTTATCCGGATAATTCACCCCTCCACTTT. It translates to CASSYPDNSPLHF.